The T cell receptor (beta chain) described here comes from a study of blood T cell repertoires in COVID-19 (TCRdb year 2020). Background for the entire study: The collaborator samples originated in the United States, Italy and Spain and spanned the acute and convalescent phases of COVID-19. The material from the prospective study consisted of cDNA or gDNA derived from T cells, B-cell-depleted T cells, or PBMCs. Subjects who had been exposed to COVID-19, were actively infected with it, or had recovered from it provided the deeply sampled blood TCRbeta repertoires that made up the dataset. The repertoires were made available in a free public database intended to serve as a resource for research on the immune response to SARS-CoV-2. The samples were drawn from the first 160 participants of the ongoing ImmuneRACE study and from 950 to 1,500 subjects provided by 6 global collaborators. The sample metadata nearly always contained a de-identified subject ID, COVID-19 status, age in years and sex. Where available, HLA class I and class II types were obtained from metadata supplied by the sample provider rather than from assay-based typing. Overall results and qualifications from the work: The quantity of clinical and demographic metadata differed by source and by participant and was supplied without curation.

Only a few counts were recorded for this clone. The specificity of this receptor is unknown. The input lacks base qualities; no much larger clone sits a single base away. Whole blood was collected in K2EDTA tubes by collaborating institutions according to the institutions' own protocols. For TCRbeta analysis, collaborator samples were shipped as frozen whole blood, as isolated PBMCs, or as DNA extracted from either sample type. CDR1 and CDR2 are drawn from the germline V gene (reference sequence): LGHDT, YNNKEL. Taken from cysteine to phenylalanine, the CDR3 has 13 residues. The entry retains the CDR3 DNA only, 39 bases that are in frame from base 1. The germline V end is reduced by 5 bases and the J end by 5 bases; junction bases left unmatched: 4. The immunoSEQ Assay, a bias-controlled multiplex PCR, was used to amplify TCRbeta CDR3 regions from genomic DNA. Regarding the original processing steps: Within the assay, amplification of reference gene primers was used to estimate how many nucleated cells each sample contained. To quantify the absolute abundance of each unique TCRbeta CDR3 rearrangement, sequence reads were collapsed and filtered. For each sample, productive Simpson clonality was calculated as the square root of Simpson's diversity index over productive rearrangements. In its TCRdb copy, this immuneACCESS table keeps in-frame sequences only and misses some clones. Where compared with another copy, unresolved V genes explain less than half of these, and the others have no known cause. V and J calls and clone size are as listed in that table; D and trimming were resolved from the DNA. The sample contains about 80,000 clones, around four fifths of them found a single time. The ten largest account for around 39% of the sample.

Material: peripheral blood. The receptor's source is an elderly man with active or convalescent COVID-19. The rearrangement combines TRBV3-1 (or the pseudogene TRBV3-2) with TRBJ1-1; TRBD1 agrees with 8 junctional bases. Here is the DNA: TGTGCCAGCAGCGGGGACAGGAGGACTGAAGCTTTCTTT. It is translated as CASSGDRRTEAFF.